The 32 T cell receptor beta chains reported below all come from one sample, sequenced in a study of blood T cell repertoires in COVID-19. The assay was immunoSEQ multiplex PCR, and TCRdb's table has in-frame clones only and misses some. In the table there are 200,000 or so clones, around 83% of which are singletons. Input material: peripheral blood. The receptor set was obtained from a human donor in a cohort sampled during active COVID-19.

This rearrangement joins TRBV29-1 to TRBJ2-7; TRBD2 matches 8 bases. V was clipped by 5 bases and J by 0 bases; unmatched bases: 9. The CDR3 is 15 amino acids. Per germline, CDR1 SQVTM and CDR2 ANQGSEA. In DNA, the CDR3 is TGCAGCGTTAATCTTTTAGCGGGGAGCTCCTACGAGCAGTACTTC. Translated, it gives CSVNLLAGSSYEQYF.

In regard to this clone: Given a much more abundant clone one base away, this may be a read error. This chain connects TRBV5-8 to TRBJ1-5; D ambiguous. Germline V gene lookup returns CDR1 SGHTS and CDR2 YDEGEE. This CDR3 spans 11 amino acids. Trimming took 3 bases from V and 5 from J, leaving 3 bases between them. Here the CDR3 DNA reads TGTGCCAGCAGCTCTTATCAGCCCCAGCATTTT. This sequence encodes CASSSYQPQHF.

The J gene is TRBJ1-1, the V gene TRBV19; TRBD1 matches at 7 bases. V was pared by 9 bases and J by 7 bases, with 2 bases of the junction left unmatched. The length of the CDR3 is 10 residues. The V gene's germline CDR1 is LNHDA and CDR2 SQIVND (reference sequence). The CDR3 is CASWDSEAFF. The CDR3 DNA reads TGTGCCAGCTGGGACAGTGAAGCTTTCTTT.

The table lists this clone with a count of one. V usage is TRBV5-6 and J usage is TRBJ1-1; 7 bases agree with TRBD1. Germline V gene lookup returns CDR1 SGHDT and CDR2 YYEEEE. The CDR3 is 13 amino acids. Losses at the gene ends were 4 bases for V and 4 bases for J; bases not matched to a gene: 4. The CDR3 sequence: CASSLGQLTEAFF. DNA of the CDR3: TGTGCCAGCAGCCTGGGACAGCTCACTGAAGCTTTCTTT. The full variable domain, with the rest looked up from reference TRBV5-6 and TRBJ1-1, is DAGVTQSPTHLIKTRGQQVTLRCSPKSGHDTVSWYQQALGQGPQFIFQYYEEEERQRGNFPDRFSGHQFPNYSSELNVNALLLGDSALYLCASSLGQLTEAFFGQGTRLTVV.

To note about this clone: This same CDR3 is encoded by further DNA sequences in the sample. The chain combines TRBV6-5 with TRBJ2-7; 10 positions match TRBD1. This CDR3 has 14 residues. Germline values: CDR1 MNHEY, CDR2 SVGAGI. J gave up 5 bases and V 2 bases, and 3 bases lay outside the gene matches. The CDR3 region has the DNA TGTGCCAGCAGTTACGACAGGGGGCGGAACGAGCAGTACTTC. This sequence encodes CASSYDRGRNEQYF.

In its sample, this clone was seen once. This chain joins TRBV28 and TRBJ1-1; 7 nucleotides agree with TRBD1. V shed 7 bases and J 11 bases; nucleotides not matched to a gene: 13. The CDR3 runs 13 residues. Germline V gene sequence: CDR1 MDHEN, CDR2 SYDVKM. This chain's CDR3 is CASNVQGKGTAFF. CDR3 bases: TGTGCCAGCAACGTACAGGGGAAGGGAACGGCTTTCTTT.

To note about this clone: The sample contains more than one DNA sequence encoding this CDR3. The CDR3 here is CASSGGLAGYNEQFF. The CDR3 nucleotides are TGTGCCAGCAGTGGGGGACTAGCGGGGTACAATGAGCAGTTCTTC. This rearrangement joins TRBV2 to TRBJ2-1; 13 bases match TRBD2. The CDR3 extends over 15 amino acids. After removal of 4 bases from V and 4 bases from J, the junction contained 1 base not matched to a gene. The germline CDR1 and CDR2 sequences are SNHLY and FYNNEI.

The rearrangement uses TRBV18 and TRBJ2-3; 9 bases map to TRBD2. The CDR3 loop spans 20 amino acids. The germline gives CDR1 KGHSH, CDR2 LQKENI. V was clipped by 6 bases and J by 3 bases; unmatched bases: 22. The CDR3, as DNA: TGTGCCAGCTCTACCCGGACTAGCGCCACGGAGATCGGGATGACAGATACGCAGTATTTT. Amino acid sequence: CASSTRTSATEIGMTDTQYF.

The V call is TRBV7-2, the J call TRBJ2-5, with D possibly TRBD1 on 6 matching bases. Trimming pared 5 bases from V and 10 bases from J, leaving 23 bases between. This CDR3 spans 15 amino acids. CDR1 and CDR2 (germline): SGHTA, FQGNSA. The CDR3 nucleotides read TGTGCCAGCAGCACCGGTGCACAGGGTGTTTCGAACCAGTACTTC. This encodes CASSTGAQGVSNQYF.

The chain carries TRBV6-6 and TRBJ2-7; 7 nucleotides line up with TRBD2. After removal of 4 bases from V and 4 bases from J, the junction contained 10 bases not matched to a gene. Germline lookup yields CDR1 MNHNY and CDR2 SVGAGI (reference sequence). The CDR3 is made up of 15 amino acids. CDR3: CASSLLAGVGYEQYF. The CDR3 DNA reads as TGTGCCAGCAGTTTACTGGCGGGGGTCGGATACGAGCAGTACTTC.

The chain recombines TRBV5-1 with TRBJ2-7; 7 nucleotides align to TRBD1. J gave up 4 bases and V 4 bases, and 8 bases lay outside the gene matches. Germline V CDR1 and CDR2: SGHRS, YFSETQ. CDR3 length: 14 residues. The CDR3 is CASSLRTGPYEQYF. CDR3 nucleotides: TGCGCCAGCAGCCTAAGGACAGGACCTTACGAGCAGTACTTC.

The chain links TRBV6-5 to TRBJ1-5, with D uncertain. Germline V lookup: CDR1 MNHEY, CDR2 SVGAGI. The ends were cut back, 0 bases at V and 3 bases at J, with 12 bases in the middle. This CDR3 spans 16 amino acids. The CDR3: CASSYSRFSTNQPQHF. The DNA for the CDR3 is TGTGCCAGCAGTTACTCGCGGTTCAGCACCAATCAGCCCCAGCATTTT.

The chain uses TRBV7-9 and TRBJ1-6; D gene uncertain. The germline gives CDR1 SEHNR, CDR2 FQNEAQ (reference sequence). Trimming took off 5 bases at V and 1 base at J, with 9 bases between the two ends. The CDR3 extends over 15 amino acids. The CDR3 DNA is TGTGCCAGCAGCGGGTCAGGTTCCTATAATTCACCCCTCCACTTT. This encodes CASSGSGSYNSPLHF. Full variable domain (missing parts from reference TRBV7-9 and TRBJ1-6): DTGVSQNPRHKITKRGQNVTFRCDPISEHNRLYWYRQTLGQGPEFLTYFQNEAQLEKSRLLSDRFSAERPKGSFSTLEIQRTEQGDSAMYLCASSGSGSYNSPLHFGNGTRLTVT.

In nucleotides, the CDR3 is TGCGCCAGCAGCCATCCAGGACAGGGGGCCGATCGAGATACGCAGTATTTT. Residues: CASSHPGQGADRDTQYF. The rearrangement uses TRBV4-1 and TRBJ2-3, with 11 bases that match TRBD1. This CDR3 spans 17 amino acids. V lost 3 bases and J lost 5; bases outside the gene matches: 10. Germline CDR1 MGHRA, CDR2 YSYEKL.

The chain carries TRBV7-2 and TRBJ2-2; 7 nucleotides align to TRBD2. The CDR3 sequence is 16 residues long. Germline values: CDR1 SGHTA, CDR2 FQGNSA. V was clipped by 7 bases and J by 1 base; unmatched bases: 9. CDR3 sequence reads: CASTANQRGNTGELFF. In DNA, the CDR3 is TGTGCCAGCACTGCGAACCAGCGGGGGAACACCGGGGAGCTGTTTTTT.

This chain links TRBV28 with TRBJ1-1; 11 positions agree with TRBD1. Germline loops: CDR1 MDHEN, CDR2 SYDVKM. This CDR3 comprises 13 residues. The trim removed 6 bases at V and 9 bases at J, leaving 6 bases unmatched. The CDR3 here is CASSDRDRGKAFF. The CDR3 nucleotides are TGTGCCAGCAGCGATCGGGACAGGGGGAAAGCTTTCTTT.

CDR3 residues: CASSKDRGLSHYEQYF. In DNA form, the CDR3 reads TGTGCCAGCAGCAAAGACAGGGGGCTAAGTCACTACGAGCAGTACTTC. V gene TRBV21-1 combines with J gene TRBJ2-7; TRBD1, the table's D call, lacks a check against the DNA. TRBV21-1 is shown as a pseudogene. CDR3 length: 16 residues.

Concerning this clone: A read error may produce the germline difference seen at one junction end. This chain links TRBV7-2 with TRBJ2-1; TRBD2 matches 15 bases. This CDR3 is built from 18 residues. Germline CDR1 is SGHTA and CDR2 is FQGNSA. In DNA, the CDR3 is TGTGCCAGCAGCTCCCGGACTAGCGGGAGGGCCTCCTCCAATGAGCAGTTCTTC. Its translation: CASSSRTSGRASSNEQFF. Variable domain in full (rest from reference TRBV7-2 and TRBJ2-1): GAGVSQSPSNKVTEKGKDVELRCDPISGHTALYWYRQSLGQGLEFLIYFQGNSAPDKSGLPSDRFSAERTGGSVSTLTIQRTQQEDSAVYLCASSSRTSGRASSNEQFFGPGTRLTVL.

V gene TRBV9 combines with J gene TRBJ1-4, with TRBD1 identical over 9 bases. Germline values: CDR1 SGDLS, CDR2 YYNGEE. The CDR3 covers 15 residues. Trimming took 0 bases from V and 7 from J; bases not matched to a gene: 4. The CDR3 protein is CASSVGDRESEKLFF. DNA for the CDR3: TGTGCCAGCAGCGTAGGGGACAGGGAAAGTGAAAAACTGTTTTTT.

This chain uses TRBV29-1 with TRBJ2-7; no clear D. The V and J ends lost 2 bases and 3 bases respectively, with 8 bases between them. The CDR3 contains 12 residues. Per germline, CDR1 SQVTM and CDR2 ANQGSEA. The CDR3 nucleotides read TGCAGCGTTGAAAAACCAGGCTACGAGCAGTACTTC. Translation gives CSVEKPGYEQYF.

This sequence joins TRBV12-3 or TRBV12-4 and TRBJ1-1; TRBD1 matches at 7 bases. The CDR3 length is 13 residues. After removal of 8 bases from V and 4 bases from J, the junction contained 7 bases not matched to a gene. CDR3 region: CASVRQGFTEAFF. The DNA for the CDR3 is TGTGCCAGCGTGCGACAGGGTTTCACTGAAGCTTTCTTT.

This clone was seen only a few times. The chain recombines TRBV27 with TRBJ2-1; TRBD1 might be the D (6 bases). Per the germline V gene, CDR1 is MNHEY and CDR2 is SMNVEV (reference sequence). The CDR3 is 14 residues long. The ends were cut back, 2 bases at V and 9 bases at J, with 14 bases in the middle. CDR3: CASSLTRGNLEQFF. The CDR3, as DNA: TGTGCCAGCAGTTTAACCAGGGGAAATCTTGAGCAGTTCTTC.

This clone has a single count. The rearrangement uses TRBV12-2 and TRBJ2-5; TRBD2 is the table's D call and was not checked against the DNA. TRBV12-2 is a recognized pseudogene. This CDR3 is 23 amino acids long. CDR3 loop: CASRLASVFLQFIPETGGETQYF. The CDR3 nucleotides are TGTGCAAGTCGCTTAGCTTCAGTCTTCCTCCAGTTCATCCCCGAGACCGGGGGAGAGACCCAGTACTTC.

The chain is built from TRBV7-2 and TRBJ1-5; 8 bases agree with TRBD1. Germline assignment: CDR1 SGHTA and CDR2 FQGNSA. The ends lost 5 bases at V and 6 bases at J; junction bases unmatched: 6. This CDR3 contains 14 residues. CDR3 amino acids: CASSGTGGAQPQHF. The CDR3, as DNA: TGTGCCAGCAGCGGCACAGGGGGAGCTCAGCCCCAGCATTTT.

The CDR3 loop reads CAWSKLAGFNEQFF. CDR3 sequence (DNA): TGTGCCTGGAGTAAACTAGCGGGTTTTAATGAGCAGTTCTTC. V and J are TRBV30 and TRBJ2-1; TRBD2 matches 9 bases. CDR3 length equals 14 residues. Germline loops: CDR1 GTSNPN, CDR2 SVGIG (reference sequence). V shed 2 bases, J shed 7 bases, and the junction held 6 bases outside the gene matches.

This clone was counted at least ten times. The chain uses TRBV6-5 and TRBJ2-7; D is perhaps TRBD2 (6 bases). The CDR3 spans 14 residues. V lost 8 bases and J lost 4, with 18 bases in between. Germline lookup yields CDR1 MNHEY and CDR2 SVGAGI. Here the CDR3 reads CASRAGYFAYEQYF. The DNA for the CDR3 is TGTGCCAGCCGCGCGGGGTACTTTGCGTACGAGCAGTACTTC.

The CDR3: CASSQLAGSYNEQFF. CDR3 DNA sequence: TGTGCCAGCAGTCAACTAGCGGGCTCCTACAATGAGCAGTTCTTC. J is TRBJ2-1 and V is TRBV28; TRBD2 agrees at 9 bases. Germline CDR1 MDHEN, CDR2 SYDVKM. V lost 5 bases and J lost 0; bases outside the gene matches: 2. The CDR3 extends over 15 amino acids.

This clone occurred once. This sequence joins TRBV7-9 and TRBJ1-2; D is perhaps TRBD1 (5 bases). With 5 bases removed from V and 7 bases from J, the gap between germline ends came to 23 bases. CDR3 length: 16 amino acids. Germline V gives CDR1 SEHNR, CDR2 FQNEAQ (reference sequence). DNA for the CDR3: TGTGCCAGCAGCCAACGACACAGGCACGACGCTATTGGCTACACCTTC. As protein: CASSQRHRHDAIGYTF.

The V and J genes are TRBV28 and TRBJ2-2, with TRBD2 matching over 9 bases. V lost 6 bases to trimming and J lost 5 bases; unmatched junction nucleotides: 10. The CDR3 is made up of 16 amino acids. CDR1 is MDHEN and CDR2 is SYDVKM in the germline V gene. CDR3 region: CASRRLAELETGELFF. The CDR3 nucleotides are TGTGCCAGCAGGAGACTAGCGGAGTTGGAGACCGGGGAGCTGTTTTTT. Full variable domain (missing parts from reference TRBV28 and TRBJ2-2): DVKVTQSSRYLVKRTGEKVFLECVQDMDHENMFWYRQDPGLGLRLIYFSYDVKMKEKGDIPEGYSVSREKKERFSLILESASTNQTSMYLCASRRLAELETGELFFGEGSRLTVL.

This clone came up many times. V and J are TRBV5-6 and TRBJ1-1; D not certain. CDR3 length: 12 amino acids. V lost 2 bases, J lost 11 bases, and 13 bases lay in between. CDR1 SGHDT and CDR2 YYEEEE come from the germline V gene. This CDR3 is CASSLRGTLAFF. Here the CDR3 DNA reads TGTGCCAGCAGCTTACGGGGAACTTTGGCTTTCTTT.

The chain couples TRBV29-1 to TRBJ1-2; D unresolved. Germline V CDR1 and CDR2: SQVTM, ANQGSEA. Trimming left V 4 bases short and J 4 bases short, with 10 bases between. The CDR3 is 12 amino acids. The CDR3 is CSVVPLTYGYTF. The CDR3 coding sequence is TGCAGCGTTGTTCCCCTAACCTATGGCTACACCTTC.

The V gene is TRBV5-4, the J gene TRBJ2-1; the match to TRBD2 covers 14 bases. Germline values: CDR1 SGHNT, CDR2 YYREEE (reference sequence). Germline trimming cut 4 bases from V and 7 bases from J; bases unmatched to any gene: 7. The CDR3 is made up of 16 amino acids. The CDR3 reads CASSLEGLAGVNEQFF. For the CDR3, the DNA is TGTGCCAGCAGCCTAGAGGGACTAGCGGGAGTGAATGAGCAGTTCTTC.